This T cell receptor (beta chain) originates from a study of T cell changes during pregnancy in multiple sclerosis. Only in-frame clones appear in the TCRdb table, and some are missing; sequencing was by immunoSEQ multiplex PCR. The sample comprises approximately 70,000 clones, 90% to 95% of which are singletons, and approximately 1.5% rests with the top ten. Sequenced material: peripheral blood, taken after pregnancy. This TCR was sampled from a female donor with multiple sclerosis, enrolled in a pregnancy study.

This CDR3 reads CASLEAGGYNEQFF. The CDR3 DNA reads as TGTGCCAGCCTTGAGGCGGGGGGATACAATGAGCAGTTCTTC. This sequence joins TRBV7-8 and TRBJ2-1; 8 bases map to TRBD2. Trimming took 8 bases from V and 4 from J; bases not matched to a gene: 7. CDR1 is SGHVS, CDR2 FQNEAQ, per germline. The CDR3 is 14 amino acids.